This T cell receptor (beta chain) was identified in a study of OX40 agonist ivuxolimab in advanced cancers. At the level of the study: In this trial design, patients received ivuxolimab intravenously at 0.01 to 10 mg/kg every 2 weeks.

The assay was immunoSEQ multiplex PCR, and TCRdb's table has in-frame clones only and misses some. The sample carries about 100,000 clones, around nine tenths recorded once. Sequenced here: CD4+ or CD8+ T cells sorted from blood, sampled in a trial of the OX40 agonist ivuxolimab. The clonotype originates from an adult with an advanced solid tumor such as melanoma, head and neck, liver or kidney cancer.

The CDR3 loop is CASSSGGGPQPQHF. CDR3 bases: TGTGCCAGCTCATCAGGGGGGGGGCCTCAGCCCCAGCATTTT. The chain recombines TRBV18 with TRBJ1-5; 7 positions match TRBD1. The CDR3 has 14 residues. Germline assignment: CDR1 KGHSH and CDR2 LQKENI. V lost 5 bases, J lost 6 bases, and 7 bases stayed unmatched.